This T cell receptor (beta chain) was captured in a study of cytomegalovirus exposure and HLA in healthy donors. Turning to the study itself: HLA-typed donors contributed about 85 million unique TCRs, which were held in an early data release. Study results and caveats: Most subjects' HLA-A and HLA-B alleles were reportedly predicted from TCR beta sequences. Analysis was performed later, and it showed HLA-associated TCR beta chains to be more clonally expanded than equally common others. A later analysis associated 16,951 TCR beta sequences with HLA alleles at a 0.05 false discovery rate.

This clone turned up a few times. Its cognate antigen is unknown. The PCR had 60 Vbeta and 13 Jbeta primers. Here immunoSEQ multiplex PCR was the method, and the copy in TCRdb shows in-frame clones only, minus some. The table records approximately 90,000 clones, under 9% of them present only once. Germline V gene sequence: CDR1 MNHNY, CDR2 SVGAGI (reference sequence). The CDR3 is 16 amino acids. V shed 6 bases and J 6 bases; nucleotides not matched to a gene: 8. The sequencing input was PBMCs. The receptor was isolated from a middle-aged man in good health and CMV-seronegative. The V call is TRBV6-6, the J call TRBJ2-1; 13 bases map to TRBD2. The CDR3 DNA follows: TGTGCCAGCAGCCGGACTAGCGGGGGACTAGCCAATGAGCAGTTCTTC. It specifies CASSRTSGGLANEQFF.